This TCR beta chain was retrieved from a study of shared clonotypes between healthy human individuals. Study results and caveats: Incomplete sequencing of sorted subsets was indicated by rarefaction despite large depth.

The CDR3 has 13 amino acids. Trimming pared 3 bases from V and 6 bases from J, leaving 11 bases between. Germline values: CDR1 KGHSH, CDR2 LQKENI. This clone was detected a few times. The antigen is unknown. Researchers partitioned CD4+ cells into CD45RA+ naive and CD45RA-negative memory subsets. Sequencing was performed with immunoSEQ multiplex PCR; in TCRdb, only in-frame clones are kept and a portion is missing. There are about 230,000 clones in the sample; just over 65% occur only once, and around 10% lies in the top ten. This TCR came from a man aged 25-40 years in good health. V and J are TRBV18 and TRBJ1-1, with D possibly being TRBD1 (5 bases). Input material: memory CD4+ T cells sorted from blood. Specified subset: CD45RA-negative fraction. The CDR3 loop is CASSPGTGAEAFF. In DNA form, the CDR3 reads TGTGCCAGCTCACCGGGGACGGGGGCTGAAGCTTTCTTT.